One sample yielded the 10 T cell receptor beta chains listed below, sequenced in a study of OX40 agonist ivuxolimab in advanced cancers. The table came from immunoSEQ multiplex PCR; TCRdb's copy has only in-frame clones and leaves some out. The sample carries tens of thousands of clones, about 85% recorded once. Sequenced here: CD4+ or CD8+ T cells sorted from blood, sampled in a trial of the OX40 agonist ivuxolimab. Every receptor here comes from an adult with an advanced solid tumor such as melanoma, head and neck, liver or kidney cancer.

The rearrangement links TRBV11-2 to TRBJ2-1, with 7 bases lining up with TRBD2. CDR3 size: 16 residues. Looked up from germline, CDR1 is SGHAT and CDR2 is FQNNGV. J gave up 5 bases and V 5 bases, and 12 bases lay outside the gene matches. CDR3 DNA sequence: TGTGCCAGCAGCCGAGGGGAGGGTGTACGTAACAATGAGCAGTTCTTC. It yields the protein CASSRGEGVRNNEQFF.

The chain uses TRBV5-8 and TRBJ2-7; D is unresolved. The germline CDR1 and CDR2 sequences are SGHTS and YDEGEE. The CDR3 contains 14 residues. V lost 0 bases and J 5 bases, leaving 12 bases between the germline ends. CDR3 sequence reads: CASSLDWGSDEQYF. In DNA form, the CDR3 reads TGTGCCAGCAGCTTGGATTGGGGATCGGACGAGCAGTACTTC.

The V call is TRBV5-8, the J call TRBJ2-5; TRBD2 matches at 13 bases. The V segment lost 0 bases and the J segment 2 bases; nucleotides outside the gene matches: 7. The CDR3 covers 18 residues. Germline loops: CDR1 SGHTS, CDR2 YDEGEE. Here the CDR3 reads CASSLGGTSGAQQETQYF. CDR3 DNA sequence: TGTGCCAGCAGCTTGGGGGGGACTAGCGGGGCGCAGCAAGAGACCCAGTACTTC.

The V call is TRBV19, the J call TRBJ2-7; possibly TRBD2 for D (6 bases). Germline V gene data show CDR1 as LNHDA and CDR2 as SQIVND (reference sequence). The length of the CDR3 is 14 residues. V shed 5 bases and J shed 5 bases, with 16 bases lying between them. The CDR3 reads CASSRGNPAHEQYF. CDR3 bases: TGTGCCAGTAGTCGGGGGAACCCGGCCCACGAGCAGTACTTC.

The table lists this clone with a count of one. The chain couples TRBV27 to TRBJ2-5, with D possibly TRBD1 on 8 matching bases. The CDR3 loop spans 15 amino acids. V was shortened by 6 bases and J by 2 bases, with 16 bases between the two germline ends. Germline V gene lookup returns CDR1 MNHEY and CDR2 SMNVEV (reference sequence). CDR3 amino acids: CASRGGTGQQETQYF. The DNA for the CDR3 is TGTGCCAGCAGGGGGGGGACAGGCCAACAAGAGACCCAGTACTTC.

The genes are TRBV10-3 and TRBJ1-5, with 7 bases fitting TRBD1. V shed 6 bases and J 6 bases; nucleotides not matched to a gene: 5. The CDR3 spans 13 residues. Germline CDR1 is ENHRY and CDR2 is SYGVKD. The CDR3 coding sequence is TGTGCCATCAGCCAGGGGGAGGGTCAGCCCCAGCATTTT. This sequence encodes CAISQGEGQPQHF.

V is TRBV29-1 and J is TRBJ1-3, with 8 bases aligning to TRBD1. CDR1 and CDR2 from the germline V gene are SQVTM and ANQGSEA. Germline trimming cut 6 bases from V and 7 bases from J; bases unmatched to any gene: 11. The CDR3 extends over 14 amino acids. DNA of the CDR3: TGCAGCGTCGTACCGGACAGGGAGCGGAACACCATATATTTT. It yields the protein CSVVPDRERNTIYF.

J is TRBJ1-2 and V is TRBV19, with unresolved D. The ends were cut back, 5 bases at V and 4 bases at J, with 17 bases in the middle. The CDR3 is 15 residues long. CDR1 is LNHDA and CDR2 is SQIVND in the germline V gene (reference sequence). Here the CDR3 DNA reads TGTGCCAGTAGTTCCCTCTCTCCGATCGGCTATGGCTACACCTTC. This gives the protein CASSSLSPIGYGYTF.

The chain has TRBV6-4 and TRBJ1-1; weak D call: TRBD1 (5 bases). V gave up 5 bases and J gave up 0 bases, with 10 bases separating them. The CDR3 is made up of 14 amino acids. Per the germline V gene, CDR1 is MRHNA and CDR2 is SNTAGT. CDR3 sequence reads: CASSRDGVNTEAFF. In DNA, the CDR3 is TGTGCCAGCAGTCGGGACGGGGTGAACACTGAAGCTTTCTTT.

The V call is TRBV29-1, the J call TRBJ1-1; tentatively, D is TRBD1 (6 bases). Germline V gene sequence: CDR1 SQVTM, CDR2 ANQGSEA. CDR3 length equals 16 residues. Trimming left V 6 bases short and J 0 bases short, with 20 bases between. CDR3 in DNA: TGCAGCGTCGCAGGTGGTAGGGGGGGTATGAACACTGAAGCTTTCTTT. This sequence encodes CSVAGGRGGMNTEAFF.